Below, 17 T cell receptor beta chains from the same sample are listed, as sequenced in a study of regulatory T cells in long-lasting Graves disease. Investigators prepared the TCR beta libraries by applying iRepertoire HTBI primers and Arm-PCR of CDR3 regions. TCRdb called the multiplex PCR reads again in MiXCR, with one record for every CDR3 protein. The sample records roughly 420,000 distinct CDR3 sequences, roughly 15% being singletons. Time point meaning: newly diagnosed GD, antithyroid drugs for less than 3 months. PBMC-derived RNA was used for the TCR library. These data also formed part of another study, on T cells in Graves' hyperthyroidism and ophthalmopathy.

The sequences come from peripheral blood mononuclear cells (PBMCs), collected at new diagnosis, from a patient treated with antithyroid drugs. The receptors derive from a woman younger than 45 with Graves disease.

This clonotype was observed at least ten times. The rearrangement links TRBV28 to TRBJ1-1; D ambiguous. The V end was cut by 4 bases, the J end by 4 bases, with 16 bases between. Germline loops: CDR1 MDHEN, CDR2 SYDVKM. This CDR3 comprises 15 residues. CDR3 loop: CASSSLRRASTEAFF. As DNA, the CDR3 is TGTGCCAGCAGTTCCCTGAGGAGGGCCAGCACTGAAGCTTTCTTT.

The chain is built from TRBV5-1 and TRBJ1-2; 7 bases align to TRBD1. The CDR3 sequence is 15 residues long. With V trimmed by 0 bases and J by 6 bases, 8 bases remained unmatched. Germline loops: CDR1 SGHRS, CDR2 YFSETQ. In nucleotides, the CDR3 is TGCGCCAGCAGCTTGGCCAGGGGGGTTAATGATGGCTACACCTTC. Protein sequence: CASSLARGVNDGYTF.

There are many counts of this clonotype. The chain employs TRBV6-2 or TRBV6-3 and TRBJ2-1; D not certain. The V and J ends lost 7 bases and 8 bases respectively, with 15 bases between them. The CDR3 consists of 13 residues. CDR1 is MNHEY and CDR2 is SVGEGT in the germline V gene. The CDR3 sequence: CASTALGLDEQFF. DNA of the CDR3: TGTGCCAGCACGGCCCTAGGTTTGGATGAGCAGTTCTTC.

This clonotype has a single count. CDR3 DNA sequence: TGTGCCAGCAGACGGGGGGGGGGGGACCGCGCCTACGAGCAGTACTTC. Its translation: CASRRGGGDRAYEQYF. This sequence joins TRBV28 and TRBJ2-7, with 8 bases lining up with TRBD2. Per the germline V gene, CDR1 is MDHEN and CDR2 is SYDVKM. CDR3 length: 16 amino acids. V shed 6 bases, J shed 2 bases, and the junction held 12 bases outside the gene matches.

This clonotype came up a few times. The chain is built from TRBV7-9 and TRBJ2-3, with D possibly matching TRBD2 (6 bases). V was trimmed by 5 bases and J by 6 bases, leaving 18 bases between them. The CDR3 spans 15 residues. Germline V lookup: CDR1 SEHNR, CDR2 FQNEAQ (reference sequence). CDR3 bases: TGTGCCAGCAGCCCTCGGCGGGACCCCCCGGATACGCAGTATTTT. Protein: CASSPRRDPPDTQYF.

There are many counts of this clonotype. The chain employs TRBV11-2 and TRBJ1-6; no reliable D call. This CDR3 is built from 14 residues. Germline CDR1 reads SGHAT; CDR2 reads FQNNGV. Trimming removed 0 bases at V and 10 bases at J, with 10 bases between. CDR3 DNA sequence: TGTGCCAGCAGCTTAGATCCTGGGAGATCACCCCTCCACTTT. As protein: CASSLDPGRSPLHF.

This clonotype was counted between two and nine times. The CDR3 is CSASRDRGSYEQYF. CDR3 sequence (DNA): TGCAGTGCTAGCCGGGACAGGGGTTCCTACGAGCAGTACTTC. This rearrangement joins TRBV20-1 to TRBJ2-7; TRBD1 matches 10 bases. Germline CDR1 and CDR2: DFQATT and SNEGSKA (reference sequence). V lost 3 bases to trimming and J lost 1 base; unmatched junction nucleotides: 3. CDR3 length equals 14 residues.

This clonotype was seen more than once but under ten times. As DNA, the CDR3 is TGTGCCAGCAGTTTCTGGCGGGAGATCTACGAGCAGTACTTC. Its translation is CASSFWREIYEQYF. The V call is TRBV12-3 or TRBV12-4, the J call TRBJ2-7; 7 bases align to TRBD2. The V and J ends lost 3 bases and 3 bases, in that order; junction bases with no gene match: 5. The CDR3 is 14 residues long.

This clonotype showed up just a few times. The genes are TRBV28 and TRBJ2-3, with 13 nucleotides matching TRBD2. Trimming took 6 bases from V and 0 from J; bases not matched to a gene: 6. The CDR3 totals 17 residues. CDR1 is MDHEN and CDR2 is SYDVKM in the germline V gene. The CDR3 region has the DNA TGTGCCAGCAGCTCCGGGACTAGCGGGAAGAGCACAGATACGCAGTATTTT. Its protein is CASSSGTSGKSTDTQYF.

The CDR3 sequence: CASSLTDRSRETQYF. The CDR3, as DNA: TGCGCCAGCAGCTTAACGGACAGGTCCAGAGAGACCCAGTACTTC. The chain links TRBV5-1 to TRBJ2-5, with 7 bases lining up with TRBD1. Trimming cost V 2 bases and J 4 bases; bases outside gene matches: 8. The CDR3 sequence is 15 residues long. Germline lookup yields CDR1 SGHRS and CDR2 YFSETQ.

Ten or more counts support this clonotype. CDR3 sequence: CASSPGEALGQYF. CDR3 coding DNA: TGTGCCAGCTCTCCCGGGGAGGCATTAGGGCAGTACTTC. This rearrangement joins TRBV27 to TRBJ2-7; TRBD2 is a possible D gene (6 bases). Germline V CDR1 and CDR2: MNHEY, SMNVEV (reference sequence). Trimming cost V 8 bases and J 9 bases, with 20 bases left between them. CDR3 length: 13 amino acids.

This clonotype was seen a few times. The rearrangement links TRBV7-2 to TRBJ1-2, with D possibly matching TRBD1 (5 bases). Germline CDR1 reads SGHTA; CDR2 reads FQGNSA. The CDR3 consists of 15 residues. V was shortened by 2 bases and J by 5 bases, with 15 bases between the two germline ends. CDR3 bases: TGTGCCAGCAGCTTAATTTTGGGGGGAGCTTATGGCTACACCTTC. It specifies CASSLILGGAYGYTF.

The chain has TRBV20-1 and TRBJ1-1; 8 nucleotides agree with TRBD1. V shed 6 bases, J shed 5 bases, and the junction held 8 bases outside the gene matches. Germline V gene lookup returns CDR1 DFQATT and CDR2 SNEGSKA (reference sequence). CDR3 length: 13 amino acids. CDR3 sequence reads: CSAFRTGPTEAFF. The CDR3 bases are TGCAGTGCCTTTCGGACAGGGCCAACTGAAGCTTTCTTT.

This clonotype has a count of ten or more. V usage is TRBV15 and J usage is TRBJ2-1, with D maybe TRBD2 (6 bases). Between the trimmed V and J ends, which lost 0 bases and 14 bases, there was a span of 20 bases. This CDR3 is built from 15 residues. Germline V CDR1 and CDR2: LNHNV, YYDKDF (reference sequence). CDR3 in amino acids: CATSRDPDGGQGEFF. CDR3 nucleotide sequence: TGTGCCACCAGCAGAGATCCCGACGGGGGTCAGGGTGAGTTCTTC.

This clonotype occurred many times. The chain's CDR3 is CSAEEQETQYF. The CDR3 DNA reads TGCAGTGCTGAGGAGCAAGAGACCCAGTACTTC. This chain joins TRBV20-1 and TRBJ2-5; D gene unclear. CDR3 length: 11 amino acids. Per germline, CDR1 DFQATT and CDR2 SNEGSKA (reference sequence). V lost 5 bases and J lost 2, with 6 bases in between.

This clonotype occurred many times. This chain uses TRBV7-2 with TRBJ2-5; 7 bases are a match to TRBD2. This CDR3 is 16 amino acids long. CDR1 SGHTA and CDR2 FQGNSA come from the germline V gene. V lost 3 bases to trimming and J lost 3 bases; unmatched junction nucleotides: 10. The CDR3 nucleotides are TGTGCCAGCAGCTTCGCCCTCGGGGGAGGGGAAGAGACCCAGTACTTC. Protein: CASSFALGGGEETQYF.

The rearrangement links TRBV2 to TRBJ2-3; possible D gene TRBD2, 5 bases. The V and J ends lost 6 bases and 3 bases respectively, with 16 bases between them. In germline, CDR1 is SNHLY, CDR2 FYNNEI. The CDR3 is made up of 15 amino acids. In DNA form, the CDR3 reads TGTGCCAGCAGGTGGACTGAAGCCCAGACAGATACGCAGTATTTT. As protein: CASRWTEAQTDTQYF.